This record looks at one TCR beta chain sequence and its context. Its antigen is unknown. No base-level quality is on record; no much larger clone is a single base apart. Library method: the immunoSEQ multiplex PCR assay. A mixture of 60 forward primers for TCR Vbeta segments and 13 reverse primers for TCR Jbeta segments was used in the multiplex PCR. The CDR3 region of rearranged TCR beta genes was amplified from genomic DNA with a multiplex PCR assay. Amplified TCR beta libraries were sequenced as 87-base-pair reads on the Illumina HiSeq System. In the paper's pipeline: In a later analysis, some 80 million unique TCR beta chains were counted across the approximately 640 repertoires, and about 10 million of these chains were shared by at least two donors. Raw reads were error-corrected and collapsed into unique sequences by a nearest-neighbor algorithm in which closely related sequences were merged to remove PCR and sequencing errors. CDR3 sequences were aligned to IMGT reference sequences to assign V, D and J gene segments. For a sequence to be retained, a match of at least six nucleotides was required to both a V gene segment and a J gene segment. A rearrangement was called productive if the CDR3 had no stop codons and remained in frame with V and J, and every other rearrangement was called non-productive. CDR3 was defined by IMGT convention, running from the second conserved V-encoded cysteine to the conserved J-encoded phenylalanine. The earlier analysis of about 610 of the donors excluded sequences that lacked an unambiguous match to a single V gene segment. An earlier analysis of around 600 of the donors classified V segments as functional when productive rearrangements were above 56.7% and as segregating when the standard deviation between donors was above 5%. A statistical classification framework was built for diagnosing cytomegalovirus status from the catalog of TCR beta chain sequences. In a later analysis, TCR nucleotide sequences were compared against IMGT/GENE-DB human TR gene sequences so that V and J genes could be assigned. The TCRdist pipeline was used in a later analysis to assign CDR3 sequences and most-parsimonious VDJ recombination scenarios. In a later analysis, each TCR beta chain was defined by its CDR3 amino acid sequence together with its V-gene family, and reads lacking a unique V-gene family were excluded. In a later analysis, a few hundred highly shared, low-generation-probability nucleotide sequences were removed to address suspected cross-contamination and a sequencing artifact. In a later analysis, a clonal expansion index for each public chain was calculated from normalized within-repertoire ranks of inferred template counts. In a later analysis, generation probabilities were computed using a VDJ recombination model fitted to out-of-frame rearrangements, and the results were checked against IGoR. In a later analysis, hypergeometric tests were used to score TCR-TCR, TCR-HLA and TCR-CMV co-occurrence, with a repertoire-size bias correction applied to TCR pairs. In a later analysis, false discovery rates were estimated by permuting HLA or CMV assignments 20 times. A later analysis grouped co-occurring TCRs with DBSCAN, adding TCRdist sequence similarity when clustering within HLA-allele-positive subsets. Repertoires with fewer than 30,000 or more than 120,000 public chains were left out of co-occurrence clustering, as were a few repertoires with anomalous nucleotide sharing. Drawn from immuneACCESS, this table holds only the in-frame rearrangements with V and J called that TCRdb kept. Clones are partly lost; checked studies trace under half to an unresolved V gene and leave the rest unexplained. D and trimming were read from the DNA, whereas the V and J calls and clone size are those reported in that table. In this sample the table shows roughly 120,000 clones, over 70% of which occur a single time. The ten biggest clones cover about 2.1% of the sample.

The data stem from a study of cytomegalovirus exposure and HLA in healthy donors (dated by TCRdb to the late 2010s). Study-level background: In an earlier analysis of 587 of the donors, 276 Gb of sequence data and 90 million to 120 million unique TCR beta sequences from roughly 200 million T cells were reported. Along with the roughly 610-subject first cohort, a separate validation cohort of over 90 different subjects was used. Of the roughly 400 genotyped donors, 65% to 90% were placed in the genetic ancestry cluster associated with self-reported Caucasian donors. Every discovery cohort repertoire had been produced on one sequencing platform. On average, roughly 240,000 unique TCR beta nucleotide sequences were sequenced per donor among 398 genotyped donors of the cohort, with around 19% of those sequences being non-productive. Donor age, sex, ethnicity and CMV serostatus were compiled together with the repertoire data. HLA typing covered class I and class II loci at four-digit resolution. To study patterns of TCR occurrence, a later analysis re-analyzed previously published TCR beta repertoires from 666 donors and added high-resolution HLA genotyping. Using immunosequencing, the study profiled T cell repertoires from approximately 700 subjects and related those repertoires to cytomegalovirus serostatus. An earlier analysis of around 580 of the donors used high-throughput TCR beta sequencing to judge whether each TCR beta V gene segment behaved as functional or pseudogenic. A few DR-DQ haplotypes were treated as single units for association and clustering because of strong linkage in the cohort. In the later analysis, no new phenotypic data were used to find candidate immune exposures; instead, reliance was placed on TCR beta sequences and their occurrence across donors. About 280 gigabases of sequencing data and tens of millions of unique TCR sequences made up an early release that covered under 750 HLA-typed donors. The number of donors typed differed by locus, with 629-630 for A, B, C, DRB1 and DQB1, about 500 for DQA1, nearly 610 for DPA1, and some 440 for DPB1. To predict cytomegalovirus infection status, the study combined high-throughput TCR immunosequencing, statistical association of individual TCRs with disease status, and machine learning. Genome-wide SNP genotypes for about 60% of the roughly 700 donors were used in a later genetic analysis, which treated that subset as a discovery cohort. The study aimed to test whether signatures of past pathogen exposure could be identified by cataloging public T cell receptors.

CDR3 length: 15 amino acids, cysteine to phenylalanine. CDR3 DNA is the only sequence kept; it has 45 bases, read in frame from the first base. Via the germline V gene, CDR1 is SNHLY and CDR2 FYNNEI. Deletion took 3 bases off V and 1 base off J, with a span of 12 bases between the germline ends. Overall study outcomes, separate from this receptor: This cohort had only TCR beta chains sequenced, and the lack of alpha or paired-chain data limited which features could be detected. In a later genetic analysis, a missense DCLRE1C variant was associated with V-gene and J-gene trimming of TCR beta chains, and the association was replicated in an independent cohort. Cytomegalovirus status was reported to be diagnosed by the classifier with high specificity and sensitivity in both the original and validation cohorts. Broadly in line with IMGT annotations, most TCR beta V segments showed up in productive rearrangements about 90% or about 30% of the time in an earlier analysis of roughly 590 of the donors. Most CMV-associated TCR beta chains appeared to be HLA-restricted in a later analysis, and the HLA associations seemed to be driven largely by CMV exposure. A later analysis associated 16,951 TCR beta sequences with specific HLA alleles at a false discovery rate of 0.05. It was suggested by the authors that the approach could potentially be generalized to other disease states and immunological phenotypes. In a later analysis, several top co-occurrence clusters were reported to appear linked to parvovirus B19, influenza, CMV and Epstein-Barr virus. In a later analysis, TCR association rates were found to vary across HLA loci, with the most associated TCRs seen for DRB1 alleles and the fewest for HLA-C alleles. The presence/absence analyses assumed that sequencing depth was roughly uniform across donors, and that assumption may not be true. Because HLA typing was unavailable for some donors at each locus, only the typed subset was used in association tests. A further reported finding was that TCR beta sequences accurately predicted the HLA-A and HLA-B alleles for most subjects in the first cohort. The only immune exposure information available for the cohort was CMV serostatus. In a later analysis, HLA-associated TCR beta chains showed more clonal expansion and lower generation probabilities than non-associated chains that were equally common. A group of highly shared sequence variants was considered likely to be a technical artifact of the sequencing pipeline. A few of the identified cytomegalovirus-associated TCR beta chains were confirmed in vitro to be specific for cytomegalovirus antigens. The study listed 150 to 200 TCR beta chains as associated with cytomegalovirus. Because the 87-base-pair reads could not distinguish some IMGT-functional V segments, including TRBV6-2 and TRBV6-3, those segments were excluded. Strong co-occurrence of HLA alleles, especially DR and DQ, made assigning TCR associations to individual alleles difficult. Over 15 rarely observed V segments, including chromosome 9 orphons, were excluded from the earlier analysis of about 600 of the donors because counts were too low. Compared with the approximately 710-donor mean, donors in an Asian-associated ancestry cluster had fewer N-insertions in productive TCRs, according to a later genetic analysis. Most TCR sequences were seen in very few donors, while some public TCRs were found in many individuals. Correlated functional status among segregating V segments might reflect linkage disequilibrium, but an unknown experimental factor could not be ruled out.

The cohort was made up of several hundred healthy bone marrow donors. At the time of sampling, every cohort member was nominally healthy, though immune exposures that went unrecorded were likely present. The donor tested CMV seropositive, placing the donor among the roughly 270 seropositive members of the cohort. A peripheral blood sample was collected from each donor, and TCR beta sequencing was performed on peripheral blood mononuclear cells. The Qiagen DNeasy Blood Extraction Kit was used to extract genomic DNA from the blood cell samples. This receptor was identified in a woman between 40 and 50 years old in good health and CMV-seropositive. Source material: PBMCs. Recombination linked TRBV2 to TRBJ1-1; no confident D gene assignment can be made. For the CDR3, the sequence is CASSESGLRNTEAFF. DNA sequence: TGTGCCAGCAGTGAGTCTGGACTGAGGAACACTGAAGCTTTCTTT.